A selection of T cell receptor beta chains follows, all from one sample in a study of breast tumors, draining lymph nodes, adjacent tissues. In TCRdb, the multiplex PCR reads were re-called with MiXCR into one record per CDR3 protein. The sample lists some 140,000 distinct CDR3 sequences, around 22% occurring once. Sequencing was carried out using axillary lymph node tissue. All receptors derive from a female donor with breast cancer. Some clones in this sample may be carry-over from other donors' samples. The CDR3 runs from the conserved cysteine through the conserved F or W. The D gene is left open where the match is weak. The listing skips clone size in some rows; elsewhere it reads once, few, many or a size class.

TGTGCCAGCAATGGTAATAGATGGACCGGGGAGCTGTTTTTT,CASNGNRWTGELFF,TRBV28,few,.,TRBJ2-2
TGCAGTGCGGGCGCGTTATCTAGCGCGGGTGGAGAGACCCAGTACTTC,CSAGALSSAGGETQYF,TRBV20-1,many,.,TRBJ2-5
TGTGCCAGCAGCGCCCACAGGGGGGATACGCAGTATTTT,CASSAHRGDTQYF,TRBV7-6,many,TRBD1,TRBJ2-3
TGTGCCAGCTCACCACTTCGGGGAGGCTACAATGAGCAGTTCTTC,CASSPLRGGYNEQFF,TRBV18,few,.,TRBJ2-1
TGTGCCAGTGCACAGGGGGCGATCGGTCAGCCCCAGCATTTT,CASAQGAIGQPQHF,TRBV19,many,TRBD1,TRBJ1-5
TGTGCCAGCAGCCGCGGGACTAGCGAATACAATGAGCAGTTCTTC,CASSRGTSEYNEQFF,TRBV7-9,many,TRBD2,TRBJ2-1
TGTGCCAGCAGTGAAGGGCTAGCGGGAGGGGTTGAGCAGTTCTTC,CASSEGLAGGVEQFF,TRBV2,many,TRBD2,TRBJ2-1
TGTGCCAGCAGCTTCGGACAGGCTAACACCGGGGAGCTGTTTTTT,CASSFGQANTGELFF,TRBV9,many,TRBD1,TRBJ2-2
TGCGCCAGCAGCCCTAGTTCTAGCGGGAGAGTTGCCGAGCAGTACTTC,CASSPSSSGRVAEQYF,TRBV5-1,many,TRBD2,TRBJ2-7
TGTGCCAGCAGCGGACAGGGAAACTATGGCTACACCTTC,CASSGQGNYGYTF,TRBV9,many,TRBD1,TRBJ1-2
TGTGCTAGCAGCCAGGGACCGGGACTAGCCTACAATGAGCAGTTCTTC,CASSQGPGLAYNEQFF,TRBV7-7,many,TRBD2,TRBJ2-1
TGTGCCAGCAGCTTTAACCCACCTGGGGGGGAGCAGTACTTC,CASSFNPPGGEQYF,TRBV7-6,many,.,TRBJ2-7
TGCGCCAGCAGCTTGGACGGACTAGCGGGGACCCAGTACTTC,CASSLDGLAGTQYF,TRBV5-1,many,TRBD2,TRBJ2-5
TGCAGCGTATACAGGTCCTTCACAGATACGCAGTATTTT,CSVYRSFTDTQYF,TRBV29-1,.,.,TRBJ2-3
TGTGCCAGCATCCTAGGGGGACCTAGAAATGAGCAGTTCTTC,CASILGGPRNEQFF,TRBV28,few,.,TRBJ2-1
TGTGCCAGCAGTCGCGGACAGGGGGCCCCCGCCGGGGAGCTGTTTTTT,CASSRGQGAPAGELFF,TRBV7-2,few,TRBD1,TRBJ2-2
TGCGCCAGCAGCCCGTCTAGCGGATCCTACAATGAGCAGTTCTTC,CASSPSSGSYNEQFF,TRBV5-1,many,TRBD2,TRBJ2-1
TGCGCCAGCAGCCAAGATGTAGCGGGAGTATGGAGTGAGCAGTTCTTC,CASSQDVAGVWSEQFF,TRBV4-1,many,TRBD2,TRBJ2-1
TGTGCCAGCAGCAAAACCGGGACAGCCAGCAATCAGCCCCAGCATTTT,CASSKTGTASNQPQHF,TRBV7-2,.,TRBD1,TRBJ1-5
TGTGCCAGCAGCCAAGATATAGCGGGGGTTAGCACAGATACGCAGTATTTT,CASSQDIAGVSTDTQYF,TRBV3-1,.,TRBD2,TRBJ2-3
TGTGCCAGCAGTGACAGAATAGCCAAAAACATTCAGTACTTC,CASSDRIAKNIQYF,TRBV2,few,.,TRBJ2-4
TGCGCCAGCAGCCAAGGGACAGGGCAAGAGACCCAGTACTTC,CASSQGTGQETQYF,TRBV4-1,many,TRBD1,TRBJ2-5
TGTGCCAGTAGTATTCGGTTAGGGGGAACCAACTACAATGAGCAGTTCTTC,CASSIRLGGTNYNEQFF,TRBV19,many,.,TRBJ2-1
TGTGCCAGCAGTGCAGATTTGACGGAGCGTTATGGCTACACCTTC,CASSADLTERYGYTF,TRBV25-1,many,.,TRBJ1-2
TGTGCCAGCAGTGGTCTTAAAAACATTCAGTACTTC,CASSGLKNIQYF,TRBV2,.,.,TRBJ2-4
TGCGCCAGCAGCCCAGAAGGACAGGGGGATGAGGAAGAGACCCAGTACTTC,CASSPEGQGDEEETQYF,TRBV4-3,many,TRBD1,TRBJ2-5
TGTGCCAGCAGCCTAAACACTGAAGCTTTCTTT,CASSLNTEAFF,TRBV3-1,.,.,TRBJ1-1
TGTGCCAGCAGCTTGGATCGGACTCGGAATTCACCCCTCCACTTT,CASSLDRTRNSPLHF,TRBV5-6,many,.,TRBJ1-6
TGTGCCAGCTCACCGGGACTAGCGGGAGGCCCTATCCAAGAGACCCAGTACTTC,CASSPGLAGGPIQETQYF,TRBV18,.,TRBD2,TRBJ2-5
TGTGCCAGCTCATCGGGTCCAGCGGGGAATCAGCCCCAGCATTTT,CASSSGPAGNQPQHF,TRBV18,once,.,TRBJ1-5
TGTGCCAGCTCATCGTCCGGGACAGCGATCTATGGCTACACCTTC,CASSSSGTAIYGYTF,TRBV18,once,TRBD1,TRBJ1-2
TGTGCGACGCGTAGCGGGAGTTCAGGGGCCAACGTCCTGACTTTC,CATRSGSSGANVLTF,TRBV2,many,TRBD2,TRBJ2-6
TGCGCCAGCAGCCAGAATAGCGACTCCTACAATGAGCAGTTCTTC,CASSQNSDSYNEQFF,TRBV4-1,many,.,TRBJ2-1
TGTGCCAGCAGCTCATTAGCGAGAGATACAGATACGCAGTATTTT,CASSSLARDTDTQYF,TRBV5-4,.,.,TRBJ2-3
TGCAGTGCTAGCACTAGCGGAGATCCGAGGGAGCAGTTCTTC,CSASTSGDPREQFF,TRBV20-1,many,TRBD2,TRBJ2-1
TGCGCCAGCAGCCGGGTGTCTAATAACTACGAGCAGTACTTC,CASSRVSNNYEQYF,TRBV4-1,.,.,TRBJ2-7
TGTGCCAGCTGCAACAGGGGGCTCACAGATACGCAGTATTTT,CASCNRGLTDTQYF,TRBV27,few,TRBD1,TRBJ2-3
TGTGCCAGCAGCTTGGAAGGGGACTACGAGCAGTACTTC,CASSLEGDYEQYF,TRBV5-4,.,.,TRBJ2-7
TGCAGCCTCCTGGAGGACAATGAGCAGTTCTTC,CSLLEDNEQFF,TRBV29-1,many,.,TRBJ2-1
TGTGCCAGCAGTTTATTGGCCCAGCGGCAGAACAATGAGCAGTTCTTC,CASSLLAQRQNNEQFF,TRBV28,.,.,TRBJ2-1
TGTGCCAGCAGAAGGACAGGATTCTCCTACGAGCAGTACTTC,CASRRTGFSYEQYF,TRBV12-3/TRBV12-4,many,TRBD1,TRBJ2-7
TGCAGTGCTAGTAAAGCCGGGACAGGGTTGGCTGGGGCCAACGTCCTGACTTTC,CSASKAGTGLAGANVLTF,TRBV20-1,few,TRBD1,TRBJ2-6
TGTGCCAGCTTTTCACTCCCCGGACAGAACACCGGGGAGCTGTTTTTT,CASFSLPGQNTGELFF,TRBV28,few,.,TRBJ2-2
TGCGCCAGCAGTGTGGATTGGGACACCTACGAGCAGTACTTC,CASSVDWDTYEQYF,TRBV10-1,many,.,TRBJ2-7
TGTGCCAGCAGCGAAGGGACTTCCCACCCCATATATTTT,CASSEGTSHPIYF,TRBV9,many,.,TRBJ1-3
TGCAGTGCTAGATCCCCGGGAGCCAATGAGCAGTTCTTC,CSARSPGANEQFF,TRBV20-1,many,.,TRBJ2-1
TGTGCCAGCAGCTTAGATAGGTTGCAGGCAGCGTCGAACACCGGGGAGCTGTTTTTT,CASSLDRLQAASNTGELFF,TRBV11-3,many,.,TRBJ2-2
TGTGCCAGCAGCGGCGGGAACGACCGAGATACGCAGTATTTT,CASSGGNDRDTQYF,TRBV11-1,.,.,TRBJ2-3
TGTGCCAGCAGGGGACTAGCGGGAGAAAATGAGCAGTTCTTC,CASRGLAGENEQFF,TRBV6-4,many,TRBD2,TRBJ2-1
TGTGCCAGCAGCATCCCGGCGGGAGCAGCCGATGAGCAGTTCTTC,CASSIPAGAADEQFF,TRBV6-1,many,TRBD2,TRBJ2-1
TGTGCCAGCAGTCGCCGGGACAGGGCCAACTATGGCTACACCTTC,CASSRRDRANYGYTF,TRBV27,many,TRBD1,TRBJ1-2
TGTGCCAGCAGTGACCCCCGGAATGAAAAACTGTTTTTT,CASSDPRNEKLFF,TRBV2,many,.,TRBJ1-4
TGTGCCAGCAGCTTCCGACAGGGCGACTACGAGCAGTACTTC,CASSFRQGDYEQYF,TRBV7-2,many,TRBD1,TRBJ2-7